This T cell receptor beta chain was captured in a study of T-cell memory formation after mild COVID-19. At the level of the study: The TCR clusters were mostly specific to one donor. Notes on the study in general: Some responding clones appeared in pre-infection memory, suggesting cross-reactive memory joined. Chiefly within CM and EM were the contracting CD4+ clones; CD8+ ones were within EMRA.

This clonotype was picked up a small number of times. Its antigen remains unknown. The CDR3 is 15 residues long. V was pared by 6 bases and J by 2 bases, with 4 bases of the junction left unmatched. Per the germline V gene, CDR1 is LNHDA and CDR2 is SQIVND (reference sequence). A single record per CDR3 protein comes from TCRdb applying MiXCR to the 5' RACE reads. Of around 36,000 distinct CDR3 sequences listed, around 10% were seen once; the top ten hold roughly 29%. This chain connects TRBV19 to TRBJ2-1, with 10 bases matching TRBD2. The material sequenced was PBMCs or a T cell subset sorted from them (not recorded which). The sequence was obtained from a young man who had mild COVID-19 (a few samples of this study predate the infection). Cell type and time point are not known. CDR3 in DNA: TGTGCCAGTAGCCGGACTAGCGGCACCTACAATGAGCAGTTCTTC. It codes for CASSRTSGTYNEQFF.